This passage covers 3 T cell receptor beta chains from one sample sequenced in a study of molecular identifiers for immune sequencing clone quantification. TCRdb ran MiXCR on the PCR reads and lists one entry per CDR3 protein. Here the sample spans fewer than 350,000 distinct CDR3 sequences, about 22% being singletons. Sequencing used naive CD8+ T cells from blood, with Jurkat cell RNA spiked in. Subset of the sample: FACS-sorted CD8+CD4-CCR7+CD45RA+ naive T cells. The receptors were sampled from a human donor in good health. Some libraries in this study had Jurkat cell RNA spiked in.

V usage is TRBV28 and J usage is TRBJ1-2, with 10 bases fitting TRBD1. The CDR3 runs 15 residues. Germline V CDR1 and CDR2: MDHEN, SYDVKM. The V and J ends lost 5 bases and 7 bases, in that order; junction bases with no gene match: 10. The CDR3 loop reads CASSPTGQGVSGYTF. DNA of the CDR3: TGTGCCAGCAGTCCAACCGGACAGGGGGTGAGTGGCTACACCTTC.

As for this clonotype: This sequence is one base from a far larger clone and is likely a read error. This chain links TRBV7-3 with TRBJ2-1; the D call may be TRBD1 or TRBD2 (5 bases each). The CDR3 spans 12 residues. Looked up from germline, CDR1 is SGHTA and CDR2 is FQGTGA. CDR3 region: CASSLGGNAQFF. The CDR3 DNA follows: TGTGCCAGCAGCTTAGGGGGTAATGCGCAGTTCTTC.

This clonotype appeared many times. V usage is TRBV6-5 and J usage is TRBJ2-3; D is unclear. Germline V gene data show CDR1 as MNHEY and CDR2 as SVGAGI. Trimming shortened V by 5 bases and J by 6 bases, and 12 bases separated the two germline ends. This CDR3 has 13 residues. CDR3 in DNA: TGTGCCAGCAGTCCCACTGGTCCGGATACGCAGTATTTT. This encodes CASSPTGPDTQYF.